The T cell receptor beta chain under discussion was sequenced for a study of PD-1 blockade in classical Hodgkin lymphoma. Whole-study results and caveats: Patients who began taking nivolumab under 1 year after ASCT were left out. Still unresolved is the cause of the repertoire differences, which may be disease activity or prior therapy.

This clone has only a few counts. Its antigen is as yet unknown. All patients experienced relapse after autologous stem cell transplantation, and brentuximab vedotin exposure was variable. Isolated CD8+ T cells were derived from thawed PBMCs through magnetic negative selection. Best responses were complete response, partial response or progressive disease. With V trimmed by 7 bases and J by 2 bases, 7 bases remained unmatched. The CDR3 spans 15 residues. The V gene's germline CDR1 is SGHKS and CDR2 YYEKEE (reference sequence). Assay: immunoSEQ multiplex PCR; the TCRdb copy retains only in-frame clones and omits some. In the table there are around 12,000 clones, 65% to 80% of which are singletons.

The rearrangement uses TRBV5-5 and TRBJ2-1; TRBD1 agrees at 9 bases. The clonotype comes from a human donor with classical Hodgkin lymphoma. The material was CD8+ T cells from blood, obtained at baseline. The CDR3 nucleotides read TGTGCCAGCGAATCCCGACAGGGGGCCTACAATGAGCAGTTCTTC. It translates to CASESRQGAYNEQFF.